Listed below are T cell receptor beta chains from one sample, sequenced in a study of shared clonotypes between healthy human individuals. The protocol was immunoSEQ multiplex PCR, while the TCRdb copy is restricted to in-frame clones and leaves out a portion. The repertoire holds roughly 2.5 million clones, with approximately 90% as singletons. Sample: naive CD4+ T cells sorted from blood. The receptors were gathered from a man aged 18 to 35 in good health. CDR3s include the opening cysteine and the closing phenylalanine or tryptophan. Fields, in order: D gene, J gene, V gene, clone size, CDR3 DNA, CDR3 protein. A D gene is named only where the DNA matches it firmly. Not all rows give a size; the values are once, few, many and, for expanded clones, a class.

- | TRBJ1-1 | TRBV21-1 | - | TGTGCCAGCGCCAGCATGGGCAGCTTTAACACTGAAGCTTTCTTT | CASASMGSFNTEAFF
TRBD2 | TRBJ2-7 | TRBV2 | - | TGTGCCACCAAACTAGCGGGTGAGCCCTACGAGCAGTACTTC | CATKLAGEPYEQYF
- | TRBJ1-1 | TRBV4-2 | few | TGTGCCAGCAGCCTCCAAGGGGGGGACACTGAAGCTTTCTTT | CASSLQGGDTEAFF
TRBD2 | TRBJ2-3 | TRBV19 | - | TGTGCCAGTAGGGCGGGAGTCTTAACAGATACGCAGTATTTT | CASRAGVLTDTQYF
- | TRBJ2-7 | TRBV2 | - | TGTGCCAGCGGGGGGAGCTCCTACGAGCAGTACTTC | CASGGSSYEQYF
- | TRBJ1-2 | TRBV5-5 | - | TGTGCCAGCAGCTTACTAACGGGACCAAACTATGGCTACACCTTC | CASSLLTGPNYGYTF
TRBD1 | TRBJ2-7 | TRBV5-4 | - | TGTGCCAGCAGCACAGCCGGGACAGGGAGCTACGAGCAGTACTTC | CASSTAGTGSYEQYF
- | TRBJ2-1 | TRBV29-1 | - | TGCAGCGTTAGTAGAGGGAATGGGTACAATGAGCAGTTCTTC | CSVSRGNGYNEQFF
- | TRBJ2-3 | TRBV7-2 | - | TGTGCCAGCACCCAACCGGGTGGCACAGATACGCAGTATTTT | CASTQPGGTDTQYF
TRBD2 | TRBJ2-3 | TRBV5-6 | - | TGTGCCAGCAGCGGCGGGAGAGGAGGCACAGATACGCAGTATTTT | CASSGGRGGTDTQYF
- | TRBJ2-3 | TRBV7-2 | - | TGTGCCAGCAGCCCGAGGGGTGATACGCAGTATTTT | CASSPRGDTQYF
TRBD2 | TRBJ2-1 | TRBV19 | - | TGTGCCAGTAGTCCCCCTAGCGGGAGAGTCAACAATGAGCAGTTCTTC | CASSPPSGRVNNEQFF
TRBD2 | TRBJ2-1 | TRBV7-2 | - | TGTGCCAGCAGCTTAGATGGACTAGCGTACAATGAGCAGTTCTTC | CASSLDGLAYNEQFF
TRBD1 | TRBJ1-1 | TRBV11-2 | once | TGTGCCAGCAGCCAGGCAGGGGGCACTGAAGCTTTCTTT | CASSQAGGTEAFF
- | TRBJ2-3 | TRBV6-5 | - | TGTGCCAGCAGTTACGTTGGCACAGATACGCAGTATTTT | CASSYVGTDTQYF
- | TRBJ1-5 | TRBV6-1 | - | TGTGCCAGCAGGCACGGGACAACTAATCAGCCCCAGCATTTT | CASRHGTTNQPQHF
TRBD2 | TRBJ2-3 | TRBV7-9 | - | TGTGCCAGCAGCTCTGGAAGTAGCGGGGGCACAGATACGCAGTATTTT | CASSSGSSGGTDTQYF
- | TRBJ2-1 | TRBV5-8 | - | TGTGCCAGCAGGGAACTAGCTCCACTCAATGAGCAGTTCTTC | CASRELAPLNEQFF
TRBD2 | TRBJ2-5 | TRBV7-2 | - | TGTGCCAGCAGCCCCCGTGGCCCTAGCGGCCAAGAGACCCAGTACTTC | CASSPRGPSGQETQYF
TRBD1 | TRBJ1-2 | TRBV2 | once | TGTGCCAGCAGTTCTCAGGGGGAAGGCTATGGCTACACCTTC | CASSSQGEGYGYTF
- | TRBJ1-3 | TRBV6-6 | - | TGTGCCAGCAGTTACTCGGGTAGCTCTGGAAACACCATATATTTT | CASSYSGSSGNTIYF
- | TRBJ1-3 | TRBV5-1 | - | TGCGCCAGCAGTCAAGGGTACGACTTCGGAAACACCATATATTTT | CASSQGYDFGNTIYF
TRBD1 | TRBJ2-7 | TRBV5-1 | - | TGCGCCAGCAGCTTGACCGAAGGGGGCTTCGAGCAGTACTTC | CASSLTEGGFEQYF
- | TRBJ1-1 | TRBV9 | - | TGTGCCAGCACCCAAAGCCCAGGGGCTGGCACTGAAGCTTTCTTT | CASTQSPGAGTEAFF
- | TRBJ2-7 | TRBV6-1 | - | TGTGCCAGCAGTCGGGACACTCAATACGAGCAGTACTTC | CASSRDTQYEQYF
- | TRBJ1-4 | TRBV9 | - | TGTGCCAGCAGCCGTGCAGGGGTAGGGAGTAATGAAAAACTGTTTTTT | CASSRAGVGSNEKLFF
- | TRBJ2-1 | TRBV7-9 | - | TGTGCCAGCAGCTTACTTGGGGTTCGCTACAATGAGCAGTTCTTC | CASSLLGVRYNEQFF
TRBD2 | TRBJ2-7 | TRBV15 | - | TGTGCCACCGGGAGGGGAGGGGTCACCTACGAGCAGTACTTC | CATGRGGVTYEQYF
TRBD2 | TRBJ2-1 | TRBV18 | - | TGTGCCAGCTCGTTCAGCGGGGGTTCCTACAATGAGCAGTTCTTC | CASSFSGGSYNEQFF
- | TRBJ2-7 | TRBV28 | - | TGTGCCAGCAGTTTCGGTGACAGAGCCTACGAGCAGTACTTC | CASSFGDRAYEQYF
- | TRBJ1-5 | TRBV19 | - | TGTGCCACTATTGGAGGGGGAACTAGCAATCAGCCCCAGCATTTT | CATIGGGTSNQPQHF
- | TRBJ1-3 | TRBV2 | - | TGTGCCAGCAGTGAAGAGCGGACCTCTGGAAACACCATATATTTT | CASSEERTSGNTIYF
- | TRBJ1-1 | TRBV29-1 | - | TGCAGCGTTGGGTCGGTTGAAGCTTTCTTT | CSVGSVEAFF
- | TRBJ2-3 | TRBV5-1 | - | TGCGCCAGCAGCTTGGGTGGAAGCACAGATACGCAGTATTTT | CASSLGGSTDTQYF
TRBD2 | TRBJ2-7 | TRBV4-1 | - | TGCGCCAGCAGTCGACTAGCGCTTTCCGAGCAGTACTTC | CASSRLALSEQYF
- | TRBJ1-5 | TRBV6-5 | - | TGTGCCAGCAGACCAGGACAGCCCAATCAGCCCCAGCATTTT | CASRPGQPNQPQHF
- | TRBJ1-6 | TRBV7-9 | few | TGTGCCAGCAGCTCGACAGGAGATAATTCACCCCTCCACTTT | CASSSTGDNSPLHF
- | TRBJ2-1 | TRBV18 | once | TGTGCCAGCTCACCAGGGACCCAAAACAATGAGCAGTTCTTC | CASSPGTQNNEQFF
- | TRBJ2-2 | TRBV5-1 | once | TGCGCCAGCAGCTTTAAGTCGAACACCGGGGAGCTGTTTTTT | CASSFKSNTGELFF
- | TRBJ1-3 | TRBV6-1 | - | TGTGCCAGCTCTTTACGCCAGGGACTGAAGAACACCATATATTTT | CASSLRQGLKNTIYF
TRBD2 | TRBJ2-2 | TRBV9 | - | TGTGCCAGCAGTGGCAAGGGACTAGCGGGGGACACCGGGGAGCTGTTTTTT | CASSGKGLAGDTGELFF
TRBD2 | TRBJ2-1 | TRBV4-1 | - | TGCGCCAGCAGCCTTAATAGCGGGGGGGCCTTCCATGAGCAGTTCTTC | CASSLNSGGAFHEQFF
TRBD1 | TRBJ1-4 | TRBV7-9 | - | TGTGCCAGCAGCTTGGGACAGGGGTTTGTCGGAAAACTGTTTTTT | CASSLGQGFVGKLFF
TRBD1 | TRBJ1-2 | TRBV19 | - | TGTGCCAGTAGCTCTGTTTGGGACAGTGCTAACTATGGCTACACCTTC | CASSSVWDSANYGYTF
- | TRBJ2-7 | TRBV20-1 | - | TGCAGTGCTACCCCCCTTGGGGAGCAGTACTTC | CSATPLGEQYF
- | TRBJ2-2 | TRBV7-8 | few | TGTGCCAGCAGCTTAGGTACGAACACCGGGGAGCTGTTTTTT | CASSLGTNTGELFF
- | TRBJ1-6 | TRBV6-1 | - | TGTGCCAGCAGTGAAACGCGGGGGATGGGTGATTCACCCCTCCACTTT | CASSETRGMGDSPLHF
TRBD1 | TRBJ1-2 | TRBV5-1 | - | TGCGCCAGCAGCGGAAGGACAGGGGGCGCGGACTATGGCTACACCTTC | CASSGRTGGADYGYTF
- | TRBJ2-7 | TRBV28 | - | TGTGCCAGCAGTTTTCGATACGAGCAGTACTTC | CASSFRYEQYF
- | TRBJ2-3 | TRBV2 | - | TGTGCCAGCAGTGTTAGGGCGAGCACAGATACGCAGTATTTT | CASSVRASTDTQYF
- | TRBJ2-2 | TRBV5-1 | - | TGCGCCAGCAGCTTGGGAGGGATGAACACCGGGGAGCTGTTTTTT | CASSLGGMNTGELFF
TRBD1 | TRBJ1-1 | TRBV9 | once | TGTGCCAGCAGCGCCAACAGGGGGCTGGACACTGAAGCTTTCTTT | CASSANRGLDTEAFF
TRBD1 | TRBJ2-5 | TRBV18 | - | TGTGCCAGCTCACCGGGACAGGGGATAGGAGAGACCCAGTACTTC | CASSPGQGIGETQYF
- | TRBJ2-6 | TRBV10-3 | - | TGTGCCATCAGTGGAACCCCCACAGGGACTGGGGCCAACGTCCTGACTTTC | CAISGTPTGTGANVLTF
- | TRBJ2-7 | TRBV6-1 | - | TGTGCCAGCAGTGAAGTTGGGGGGAGCACCTACGAGCAGTACTTC | CASSEVGGSTYEQYF